These 3 T cell receptor beta chains came from one sample sequenced in a study of beta chain features in type 1 diabetes. Investigators reverse transcribed all isolated RNA, so they sequenced expressed TCRB transcripts. TCRdb's table, derived via immunoSEQ multiplex PCR, lists solely in-frame clones and lacks some. The sample consists of a few hundred thousand clones, roughly 15% of them appearing once. Sequenced input: naive CD4+ T cells from blood. The source is a woman in her late teens or twenties in good health.

Only one count was recorded for this clone. The rearrangement uses TRBV5-1 and TRBJ1-5, with TRBD1 as a possible D gene (5 bases). Germline V gene lookup returns CDR1 SGHRS and CDR2 YFSETQ. The CDR3 contains 14 residues. Between the trimmed V and J ends, which lost 4 bases and 6 bases, there was a span of 14 bases. CDR3 region: CASSPGQGTQPQHF. The CDR3 nucleotides read TGCGCCAGCAGCCCGGGCCAGGGCACTCAGCCCCAGCATTTT.

This clone has a handful of counts. The chain links TRBV28 to TRBJ2-1; tentatively, D is TRBD1 (6 bases). The CDR3 is 14 amino acids. Germline V CDR1 and CDR2: MDHEN, SYDVKM. Trimming left V 1 base short and J 9 bases short, with 13 bases between. The CDR3 loop reads CASSLLAGVVEQFF. CDR3 coding DNA: TGTGCCAGCAGTTTATTAGCAGGGGTGGTTGAGCAGTTCTTC.

This clone was counted between two and nine times. The chain joins TRBV5-1 to TRBJ2-4, with a possible D match to TRBD1 (6 bases). V lost 0 bases and J 8 bases, leaving 15 bases between the germline ends. Germline V gives CDR1 SGHRS, CDR2 YFSETQ. The CDR3 has 15 amino acids. CDR3 bases: TGCGCCAGCAGCTTGGACAGGGCGGATTGGGACATTCAGTACTTC. Protein: CASSLDRADWDIQYF.